This passage covers 2 T cell receptor beta chains from one sample sequenced in a study of siplizumab effects on memory and regulatory T cells. Data came from immunoSEQ multiplex PCR; TCRdb stores just in-frame clones and leaves some out. Found here are 90,000 to 140,000 clones, approximately 94% of them singletons; the top ten hold 0.32%. Sequencing was performed on CD4+ T cells sorted from blood. Receptors originate from a human donor in good health.

The chain employs TRBV2 and TRBJ2-3; TRBD2 matches 10 bases. CDR1 and CDR2 (germline): SNHLY, FYNNEI. V dropped 7 bases and J dropped 0; count of bases not matched to a gene: 7. CDR3 length: 16 residues. The CDR3 loop reads CASIHSGGLSTDTQYF. CDR3 in DNA: TGTGCCAGCATCCATAGCGGGGGGCTAAGCACAGATACGCAGTATTTT.

The chain uses TRBV18 and TRBJ1-3, with D unresolved. This CDR3 has 16 amino acids. Trimming left V 6 bases short and J 0 bases short, with 15 bases between. Per germline, CDR1 KGHSH and CDR2 LQKENI. As DNA, the CDR3 is TGTGCCAGCTCCGGCGTTCCGGGGAGCTCTGGAAACACCATATATTTT. Translated: CASSGVPGSSGNTIYF. The full variable domain, its missing parts supplied by reference TRBV18 and TRBJ1-3, is NAGVMQNPRHLVRRRGQEARLRCSPMKGHSHVYWYRQLPEEGLKFMVYLQKENIIDESGMPKERFSAEFPKEGPSILRIQQVVRGDSAAYFCASSGVPGSSGNTIYFGEGSWLTVV.